This T cell receptor beta chain appears in the sequencing data of a study of chemoradiotherapy in HPV16-positive cancers. CDR1 and CDR2 (germline): LNHDA, SQIVND (reference sequence). CDR3 length: 18 residues. The V end lost 4 bases, the J end lost 1 base, and 20 bases lay between the germline ends. Data came from immunoSEQ multiplex PCR; TCRdb stores just in-frame clones and leaves some out. The sample has about 35,000 clones; around 93% are singletons. As for this clone: The target antigen is unknown.

Study outcomes and limitations: Candidate HPV-specific clones and E7-related TCR motifs grew in tumor during treatment.

Over chemoradiotherapy, repertoires were sampled more than once. The source was blood, collected from a patient who underwent chemoradiotherapy. This clonotype was sampled from a human donor with HPV-associated anogenital cancer. The rearrangement uses TRBV19 and TRBJ1-5, with D maybe TRBD1 (5 bases). The CDR3 sequence: CASSKTSIGAASNQPQHF. CDR3 in DNA: TGTGCCAGTAGTAAGACCTCGATCGGGGCGGCGAGCAATCAGCCCCAGCATTTT.